These 30 T cell receptor beta chains were all obtained from the same sample, sequenced in a study of CD8+ T cells in alopecia areata. Following RNA extraction, reverse transcription yielded cDNA that acted as the sequencing template. The assay was immunoSEQ multiplex PCR, and TCRdb's table has in-frame clones only and misses some. The table includes approximately 150,000 clones, about 88% detected once. Treatment indicated: oral pan-JAK inhibitor, 5-10 mg twice daily. This specimen was CD8+ T cells sorted from blood, taken at week 4, from a patient treated with tofacitinib. These receptors were taken from a human donor with alopecia areata.

This chain joins TRBV2 and TRBJ2-5, with TRBD1 matching 7 bases. V lost 5 bases and J lost 2; bases outside the gene matches: 5. This CDR3 is 14 amino acids long. CDR1 is SNHLY and CDR2 is FYNNEI in the germline V gene. The CDR3 coding sequence is TGTGCCAGCAGTACAGGGGAATGGCAAGAGACCCAGTACTTC. As protein: CASSTGEWQETQYF.

CDR3 DNA sequence: TGTGCCTACGACACCGCCTACGAGCAGTACTTC. Its protein product is CAYDTAYEQYF. The gene calls are TRBV30 and TRBJ2-7, with D hard to call. Looked up from germline, CDR1 is GTSNPN and CDR2 is SVGIG (reference sequence). The CDR3 length is 11 residues. Trimming removed 7 bases from V and 2 bases from J, with 9 bases in between.

The chain recombines TRBV7-9 with TRBJ2-7; the D gene could be TRBD1 or TRBD2 (6 bases each). CDR1 and CDR2 from the germline V gene are SEHNR and FQNEAQ (reference sequence). The CDR3 has 12 amino acids. Trimming cost V 5 bases and J 6 bases, with 11 bases left between them. The CDR3 is CASSEGGPEQYF. CDR3 nucleotides: TGTGCCAGCAGCGAGGGGGGCCCCGAGCAGTACTTC.

The chain uses TRBV5-1 and TRBJ2-7; tentatively, D is TRBD2 (5 bases). The CDR3 loop spans 14 amino acids. The V end lost 4 bases, the J end lost 2 bases, and 13 bases lay between the germline ends. Germline assignment: CDR1 SGHRS and CDR2 YFSETQ. The CDR3, as DNA: TGCGCCAGCAGCGGCTGGACGGGGACCTACGAGCAGTACTTC. Its protein product is CASSGWTGTYEQYF.

The chain links TRBV7-2 to TRBJ2-7; 11 bases align to TRBD2. The CDR3 has 14 amino acids. Trimming removed 5 bases from V and 2 bases from J; junction bases left unmatched: 2. Germline V lookup: CDR1 SGHTA, CDR2 FQGNSA. The CDR3 sequence: CASSQTSGAYEQYF. CDR3 in DNA: TGTGCCAGCAGCCAGACTAGCGGGGCCTACGAGCAGTACTTC.

The chain recombines TRBV29-1 with TRBJ2-3; a possible D gene is TRBD2 (5 bases). The CDR3 length is 14 residues. Trimming took 6 bases from V and 2 from J, leaving 15 bases between them. Germline values: CDR1 SQVTM, CDR2 ANQGSEA. The CDR3 coding sequence is TGCAGCGTCGCCCGAGCGGCGCACACAGATACGCAGTATTTT. Translating it yields CSVARAAHTDTQYF.

The chain recombines TRBV15 with TRBJ2-3; possibly TRBD2 for D (5 bases). V shed 6 bases and J shed 4 bases, with 11 bases lying between them. The CDR3 is 13 amino acids. The V gene's germline CDR1 is LNHNV and CDR2 YYDKDF (reference sequence). CDR3 region: CATRAEEADTQYF. The CDR3 nucleotides are TGTGCCACCAGGGCCGAGGAGGCAGATACGCAGTATTTT.

This rearrangement joins TRBV5-6 to TRBJ2-7; 9 nucleotides match TRBD1. The germline V gene has CDR1 SGHDT and CDR2 YYEEEE. This CDR3 is built from 14 residues. Trimming took 3 bases from V and 3 from J; bases not matched to a gene: 4. The CDR3 here is CASSWTGVDYEQYF. CDR3 DNA sequence: TGTGCCAGCAGCTGGACAGGGGTGGACTACGAGCAGTACTTC.

The chain joins TRBV27 to TRBJ1-1; TRBD1 agrees at 9 bases. V was pared by 3 bases and J by 7 bases, with 6 bases of the junction left unmatched. CDR3 length: 14 residues. Germline assignment: CDR1 MNHEY and CDR2 SMNVEV (reference sequence). In DNA form, the CDR3 reads TGTGCCAGCAGTTTCTCCGGGACAGGGAATGAAGCTTTCTTT. This gives the protein CASSFSGTGNEAFF.

The CDR3 DNA follows: TGCGCCAGCCGCCAAACGGGCCAAGAGACCCAGTACTTC. This gives the protein CASRQTGQETQYF. This chain uses TRBV5-1 with TRBJ2-5; no reliable D call. V was cut by 7 bases and J by 1 base, with 11 bases left in between. CDR1 is SGHRS and CDR2 is YFSETQ in the germline V gene. The CDR3 spans 13 residues.

In this sample, this clone turned up a few times. The chain carries TRBV9 and TRBJ2-7; 11 positions agree with TRBD2. The CDR3 length is 16 residues. Unmatched junction bases numbered 7, after V lost 3 bases and J lost 2 bases. CDR1 is SGDLS, CDR2 YYNGEE, per germline. CDR3 sequence: CASSGVGTSGTYEQYF. The DNA of the CDR3 is TGTGCCAGCAGCGGAGTTGGGACTAGCGGAACCTACGAGCAGTACTTC.

This chain joins TRBV9 and TRBJ2-3; 8 bases agree with TRBD2. J lost 0 bases, V lost 0 bases, and 3 bases had no gene match. CDR3 length: 16 residues. Germline V CDR1 and CDR2: SGDLS, YYNGEE. DNA for the CDR3: TGTGCCAGCAGCGTAGACGGGACTAGGAGCACAGATACGCAGTATTTT. Amino acid sequence: CASSVDGTRSTDTQYF.

The chain employs TRBV2 and TRBJ2-5, with 13 positions matching TRBD2. CDR3 length equals 16 residues. Germline assignment: CDR1 SNHLY and CDR2 FYNNEI. After removal of 4 bases from V and 1 base from J, the junction contained 3 bases not matched to a gene. The CDR3 DNA follows: TGTGCCAGCAGTGTTGGGACTAGCGGGGTCCAAGAGACCCAGTACTTC. Amino acids: CASSVGTSGVQETQYF.

As concerns this clone: One end of the junction is discordant with germline, which a read error may explain. J is TRBJ2-2 and V is TRBV5-1, with TRBD2 as a possible D gene (6 bases). Germline assignment: CDR1 SGHRS and CDR2 YFSETQ. The CDR3 runs 16 residues. CDR3: CASSLEPGRDTGGLFF. The CDR3 DNA sequence: TGCGCCAGCAGCTTGGAGCCAGGGAGAGACACCGGGGGGCTGTTTTTT.

The chain links TRBV4-1 to TRBJ1-1; unclear D gene. The CDR3 sequence is 15 residues long. Germline loops: CDR1 MGHRA, CDR2 YSYEKL. Deletions cut 0 bases from V and 2 bases from J, with 10 bases between. CDR3 protein: CASSQDLAGNTEAFF. The CDR3 DNA reads TGCGCCAGCAGCCAAGATCTGGCAGGCAACACTGAAGCTTTCTTT.

This chain joins TRBV29-1 and TRBJ2-7, with TRBD2 matching 15 bases. V lost 3 bases and J lost 2; bases outside the gene matches: 5. This CDR3 spans 16 amino acids. Germline CDR1 SQVTM, CDR2 ANQGSEA. The CDR3 spells CSVEGLAGGAAYEQYF. The CDR3 DNA is TGCAGCGTTGAGGGACTAGCGGGAGGAGCAGCCTACGAGCAGTACTTC.

The chain's CDR3 is CASSIYFWAAVDGYTF. For the CDR3, the DNA is TGTGCCAGTAGTATTTATTTTTGGGCAGCGGTGGATGGCTACACCTTC. This chain connects TRBV19 to TRBJ1-2; no clear D gene. CDR3 length: 16 residues. Trimming took off 3 bases at V and 6 bases at J, with 20 bases between the two ends. Germline-derived CDR1 and CDR2 are LNHDA and SQIVND (reference sequence).

V gene TRBV27 combines with J gene TRBJ1-5; no clear D gene. The CDR3 covers 14 residues. Germline V gene data show CDR1 as MNHEY and CDR2 as SMNVEV (reference sequence). V dropped 6 bases and J dropped 7 bases, with 16 bases sitting between them. CDR3 residues: CASSRNPYGQPQHF. The CDR3 region has the DNA TGTGCCAGCAGCCGGAATCCTTACGGCCAGCCCCAGCATTTT.

This clone was picked up one time. This CDR3 is also generated by other DNA sequences in the sample. The chain combines TRBV4-1 with TRBJ2-7, with 7 bases that match TRBD1. V lost 3 bases, J lost 0 bases, and 2 bases stayed unmatched. Germline CDR1 reads MGHRA; CDR2 reads YSYEKL. The CDR3 is made up of 14 amino acids. In DNA form, the CDR3 reads TGCGCCAGCAGCCAGGGACAGAGCTCCTACGAGCAGTACTTC. It is translated as CASSQGQSSYEQYF.

The chain links TRBV6-5 to TRBJ1-3, with D perhaps TRBD1 (5 bases). Germline loops: CDR1 MNHEY, CDR2 SVGAGI. The CDR3 has 14 residues. Trimming shortened V by 2 bases and J by 2 bases, and 7 bases separated the two germline ends. The CDR3 reads CASSYRGTGNTIYF. CDR3 DNA: TGTGCCAGCAGTTACAGGGGAACTGGAAACACCATATATTTT.

The chain carries TRBV27 and TRBJ2-5; 12 bases are shared with TRBD2. The CDR3 covers 15 residues. Germline lookup yields CDR1 MNHEY and CDR2 SMNVEV (reference sequence). J was trimmed by 2 bases and V by 7 bases; bases with no gene match: 5. CDR3 coding DNA: TGTGCCAGCACCGGACTAGCGGGAACTCAAGAGACCCAGTACTTC. Translating it yields CASTGLAGTQETQYF.

This clone was seen a few times. The chain uses TRBV30 and TRBJ2-7; 9 nucleotides line up with TRBD1. The V and J ends lost 4 bases and 1 base, in that order; junction bases with no gene match: 5. The CDR3 covers 14 residues. Germline V gene lookup returns CDR1 GTSNPN and CDR2 SVGIG (reference sequence). For the CDR3, the DNA is TGTGCCTGGAAGGGGGACAGGGAATCCTACGAGCAGTACTTC. It specifies CAWKGDRESYEQYF. The full variable domain, in which reference TRBV30 and TRBJ2-7 provide the parts outside the CDR3, is SQTIHQWPATLVQPVGSPLSLECTVEGTSNPNLYWYRQAAGRGLQLLFYSVGIGQISSEVPQNLSASRPQDRQFILSSKKLLLSDSGFYLCAWKGDRESYEQYFGPGTRLTVT.

Turning to this clone: Because the CDR3's place on the DNA is in doubt, the DNA is left out and the CDR3 is given as listed by TCRdb. The chain couples TRBV27 to TRBJ2-1; the table assigns TRBD1, which was not confirmed against the DNA. Counting both end residues, the CDR3 totals 19 amino acids. Per germline, CDR1 MNHEY and CDR2 SMNVEV (reference sequence). CDR3 amino acids: CASSLSLRAGTAVWDEQFF.

This chain's CDR3 is CASSPDGQPQHF. For the CDR3, the DNA is TGTGCCAGCTCACCCGATGGTCAGCCCCAGCATTTT. This chain joins TRBV18 and TRBJ1-5; D ambiguous. In germline, CDR1 is KGHSH, CDR2 LQKENI. The CDR3 is 12 amino acids. Trimming pared 3 bases from V and 6 bases from J, leaving 6 bases between.

This clone was seen only a few times. DNA of the CDR3: TGCGCCAGCAGCCAAGACAGCCTCTCCTACAATGAGCAGTTCTTC. Translated: CASSQDSLSYNEQFF. This chain uses TRBV4-3 with TRBJ2-1; D not certain. Trimming cost V 0 bases and J 0 bases, with 6 bases left between them. CDR3 length: 15 amino acids. Germline CDR1 and CDR2: LGHNA and YSLEER.

The chain uses TRBV7-9 and TRBJ2-7; perhaps D is TRBD1 or TRBD2 (6 bases each). V lost 5 bases, J lost 2 bases, and 10 bases lay in between. CDR3 length: 13 amino acids. Germline values: CDR1 SEHNR, CDR2 FQNEAQ (reference sequence). The CDR3 nucleotides read TGTGCCAGCAGCCTAGGGGGGACCTACGAGCAGTACTTC. Its translation: CASSLGGTYEQYF.

The V and J genes are TRBV27 and TRBJ2-3; D gene ambiguous. CDR3 length equals 14 residues. Per germline, CDR1 MNHEY and CDR2 SMNVEV (reference sequence). V shed 1 base and J shed 1 base, with 6 bases lying between them. Written as DNA, the CDR3 is TGTGCCAGCAGTTTATACCAGCGCACAGATACGCAGTATTTT. Translation gives CASSLYQRTDTQYF.

In the case of this clone: Within the sample, other DNA sequences also encode this same CDR3. This chain links TRBV4-1 with TRBJ2-7; D is unresolved. CDR1 is MGHRA, CDR2 YSYEKL, per germline. The CDR3 loop spans 13 amino acids. The V and J ends lost 1 base and 3 bases respectively, with 7 bases between them. The CDR3 loop reads CASSQGGNYEQYF. In nucleotides, the CDR3 is TGCGCCAGCAGCCAAGGGGGAAACTACGAGCAGTACTTC.

The chain is built from TRBV7-3 and TRBJ2-3, with 8 bases fitting TRBD2. This CDR3 region has 17 residues. Trimming removed 2 bases from V and 7 bases from J; junction bases left unmatched: 14. From germline, CDR1 is SGHTA and CDR2 FQGTGA. For the CDR3, the DNA is TGTGCCAGCAGCTTAGGTAGTGGAGCGGGGGTTACGAATACGCAGTATTTT. Residues: CASSLGSGAGVTNTQYF.

V usage is TRBV7-6 and J usage is TRBJ1-1; D gene uncertain. Germline CDR1 reads SGHVS; CDR2 reads FNYEAQ. The CDR3 is 13 residues long. Trimming pared 3 bases from V and 5 bases from J, leaving 10 bases between. The CDR3 is CASSLSVVTEAFF. CDR3 DNA sequence: TGTGCCAGCAGCTTGTCGGTAGTGACTGAAGCTTTCTTT.